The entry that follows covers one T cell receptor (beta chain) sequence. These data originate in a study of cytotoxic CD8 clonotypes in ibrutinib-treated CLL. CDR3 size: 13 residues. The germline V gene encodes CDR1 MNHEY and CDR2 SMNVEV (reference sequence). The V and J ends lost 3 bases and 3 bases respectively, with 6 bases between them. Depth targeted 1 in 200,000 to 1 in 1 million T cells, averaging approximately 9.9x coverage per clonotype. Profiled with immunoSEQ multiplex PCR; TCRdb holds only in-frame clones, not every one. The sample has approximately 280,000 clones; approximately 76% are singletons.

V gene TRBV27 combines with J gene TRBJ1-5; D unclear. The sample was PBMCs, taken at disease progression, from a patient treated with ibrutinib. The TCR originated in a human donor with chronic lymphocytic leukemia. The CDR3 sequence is CASSLTINQPQHF. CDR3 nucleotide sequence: TGTGCCAGCAGTTTGACAATCAATCAGCCCCAGCATTTT.